The 3 T cell receptor beta chains reported below all come from one sample, sequenced in a study of shared clonotypes between healthy human individuals. TCRdb's table, derived via immunoSEQ multiplex PCR, lists solely in-frame clones and lacks some. The table shows under 2,500,000 clones, with more than 90% occurring only once. Material for sequencing was naive CD4+ T cells sorted from blood. This sample's subset: CD45RA+ positively selected. These receptors originate from a man younger than 35 in good health.

The chain uses TRBV4-3 and TRBJ2-5; tentatively, D is TRBD1 or TRBD2 (5 bases each). V gave up 0 bases and J gave up 3 bases, with 14 bases separating them. The length of the CDR3 is 16 residues. Germline V lookup: CDR1 LGHNA, CDR2 YSLEER. CDR3 in DNA: TGCGCCAGCAGCCAAGACGGGATCAGGGCTGAAGAGACCCAGTACTTC. Protein sequence: CASSQDGIRAEETQYF.

This clone has only one observation. V gene TRBV6-1 combines with J gene TRBJ1-3; D gene uncertain. This CDR3 has 13 residues. Germline CDR1 and CDR2: MNHNS and SASEGT. Trimming left V 1 base short and J 4 bases short, with 5 bases between. DNA of the CDR3: TGTGCCAGCAGTGAAGTCAGGGGAAACACCATATATTTT. As protein: CASSEVRGNTIYF.

The CDR3 region is CASSEGTGYTYGYTF. The DNA of the CDR3 is TGTGCCAGCAGCGAAGGGACAGGATACACCTATGGCTACACCTTC. V gene TRBV9 combines with J gene TRBJ1-2, with TRBD1 matching over 8 bases. CDR1 SGDLS and CDR2 YYNGEE come from the germline V gene. The CDR3 covers 15 residues. Trimming removed 3 bases from V and 4 bases from J; junction bases left unmatched: 8.